One T cell receptor (beta chain) is described in this entry. Its antigen is not identified. RNA transcripts were the template for amplifying TCR beta CDR3 regions. A set of HTBI primers served as the primers for a first-round RT-PCR of the TCR CDR3. TCRdb independently ran MiXCR on the multiplex PCR reads; one entry per CDR3 protein. The sample holds around 600,000 distinct CDR3 sequences, more than 12% seen once. The data were obtained in a study of T cells in Graves' hyperthyroidism and ophthalmopathy. Study-wide results and limits: Peripheral blood also featured most of the thyroid clonotypes expanded above 0.001.

J gave up 12 bases and V 5 bases, and 13 bases lay outside the gene matches. The CDR3 loop spans 15 amino acids. Source material: blood. The sequence was collected from a woman in her 50s with Graves' ophthalmopathy. The J gene is TRBJ2-1, the V gene TRBV12-3 or TRBV12-4; 10 positions agree with TRBD2. The CDR3 DNA follows: TGTGCCAGCAGTCCTAGCGGGAGCTCGGCTTCGGGGCAGTTCTTC. It translates to CASSPSGSSASGQFF.